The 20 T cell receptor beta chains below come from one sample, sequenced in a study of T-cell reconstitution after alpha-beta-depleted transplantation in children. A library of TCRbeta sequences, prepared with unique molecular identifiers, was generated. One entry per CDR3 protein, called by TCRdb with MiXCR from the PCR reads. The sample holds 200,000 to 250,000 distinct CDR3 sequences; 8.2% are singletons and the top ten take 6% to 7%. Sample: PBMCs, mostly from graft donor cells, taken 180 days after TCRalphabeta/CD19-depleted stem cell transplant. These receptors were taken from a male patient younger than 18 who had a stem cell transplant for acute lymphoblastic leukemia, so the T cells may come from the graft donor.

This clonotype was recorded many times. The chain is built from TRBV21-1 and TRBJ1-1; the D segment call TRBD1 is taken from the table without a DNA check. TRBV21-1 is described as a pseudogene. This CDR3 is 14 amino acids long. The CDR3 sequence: CASSKARGNTEAFF. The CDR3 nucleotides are TGTGCCAGCAGCAAAGCCAGGGGAAACACTGAAGCTTTCTTT.

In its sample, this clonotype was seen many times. CDR3 region: CASSTGWSGYTF. The CDR3 nucleotides read TGTGCCAGCAGCACAGGGTGGAGTGGCTACACCTTC. The V and J genes are TRBV6-1 and TRBJ1-2, with D perhaps TRBD1 (6 bases). The CDR3 is 12 residues long. Germline CDR1 MNHNS, CDR2 SASEGT. Trimming removed 6 bases at V and 7 bases at J, with 12 bases between.

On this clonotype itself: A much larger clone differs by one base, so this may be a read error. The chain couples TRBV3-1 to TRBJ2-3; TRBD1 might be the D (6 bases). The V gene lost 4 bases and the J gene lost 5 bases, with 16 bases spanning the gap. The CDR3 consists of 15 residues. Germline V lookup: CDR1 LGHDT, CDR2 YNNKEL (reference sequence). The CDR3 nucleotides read TGTGCCAGCAGCCGAGGGCCCCCCAGGGGAGATACGCAGTATTTT. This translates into CASSRGPPRGDTQYF.

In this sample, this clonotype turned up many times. CDR3 DNA: TGTGCCAGCAGGCTATACCCCAACTATGGCTACACCTTC. As protein: CASRLYPNYGYTF. V usage is TRBV2 and J usage is TRBJ1-2; no firm D call. Germline CDR1 and CDR2: SNHLY and FYNNEI. Trimming took off 6 bases at V and 2 bases at J, with 10 bases between the two ends. There are 13 residues in the CDR3.

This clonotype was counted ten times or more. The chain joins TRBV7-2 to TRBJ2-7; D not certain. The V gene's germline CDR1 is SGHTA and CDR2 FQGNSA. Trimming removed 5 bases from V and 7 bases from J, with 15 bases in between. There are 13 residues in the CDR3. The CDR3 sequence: CASSPPPYVEQYF. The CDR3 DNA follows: TGTGCCAGCAGCCCGCCTCCGTACGTGGAGCAGTACTTC. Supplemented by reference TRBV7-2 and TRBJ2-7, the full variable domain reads GAGVSQSPSNKVTEKGKDVELRCDPISGHTALYWYRQSLGQGLEFLIYFQGNSAPDKSGLPSDRFSAERTGGSVSTLTIQRTQQEDSAVYLCASSPPPYVEQYFGPGTRLTVT.

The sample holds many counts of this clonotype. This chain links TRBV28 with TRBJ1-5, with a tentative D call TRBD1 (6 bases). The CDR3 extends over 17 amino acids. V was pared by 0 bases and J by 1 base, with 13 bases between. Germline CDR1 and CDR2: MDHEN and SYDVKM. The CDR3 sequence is CASSLWSRGRSNQPQHF. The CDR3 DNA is TGTGCCAGCAGTTTATGGTCTAGGGGGAGGAGCAATCAGCCCCAGCATTTT.

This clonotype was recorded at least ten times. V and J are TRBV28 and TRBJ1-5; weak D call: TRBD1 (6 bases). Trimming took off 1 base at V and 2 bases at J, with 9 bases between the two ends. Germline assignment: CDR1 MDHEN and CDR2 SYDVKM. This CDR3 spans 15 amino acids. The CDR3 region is CASSLFRGGNQPQHF. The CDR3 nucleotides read TGTGCCAGCAGTTTATTTAGGGGGGGCAATCAGCCCCAGCATTTT. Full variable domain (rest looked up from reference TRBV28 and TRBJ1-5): DVKVTQSSRYLVKRTGEKVFLECVQDMDHENMFWYRQDPGLGLRLIYFSYDVKMKEKGDIPEGYSVSREKKERFSLILESASTNQTSMYLCASSLFRGGNQPQHFGDGTRLSIL.

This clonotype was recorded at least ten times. CDR3 loop: CSARDIGVNEKLFF. The CDR3 DNA is TGCAGTGCTAGAGATATCGGGGTAAATGAAAAACTGTTTTTT. This chain links TRBV20-1 with TRBJ1-4; D is ambiguous. This CDR3 has 14 amino acids. Germline CDR1 and CDR2: DFQATT and SNEGSKA (reference sequence). The germline V and J ends were trimmed by 0 bases and 5 bases, with 10 bases remaining between them.

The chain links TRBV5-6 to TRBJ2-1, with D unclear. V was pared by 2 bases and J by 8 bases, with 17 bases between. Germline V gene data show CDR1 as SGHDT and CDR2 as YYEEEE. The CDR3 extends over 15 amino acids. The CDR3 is CASSFGNSFGDEQFF. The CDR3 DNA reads TGTGCCAGCAGCTTCGGCAACAGTTTTGGGGATGAGCAGTTCTTC.

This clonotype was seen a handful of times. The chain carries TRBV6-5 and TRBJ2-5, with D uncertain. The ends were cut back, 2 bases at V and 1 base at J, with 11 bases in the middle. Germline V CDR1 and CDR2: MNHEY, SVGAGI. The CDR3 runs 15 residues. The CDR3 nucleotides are TGTGCCAGCAGTTACCTCCCAACGGGCCAAGAGACCCAGTACTTC. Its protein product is CASSYLPTGQETQYF.

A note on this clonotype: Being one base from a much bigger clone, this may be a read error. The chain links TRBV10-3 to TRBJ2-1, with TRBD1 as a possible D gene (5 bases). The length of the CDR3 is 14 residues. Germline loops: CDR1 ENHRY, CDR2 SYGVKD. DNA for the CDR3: TGTGCCAACAGTGGGGCCAGGATAGGAAATGAGCAGTTCTTC. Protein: CANSGARIGNEQFF.

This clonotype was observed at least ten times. The CDR3 nucleotides are TGTGCCAGCAGTATGGAGCGGGGCACAGATACGCAGTATTTT. This codes for CASSMERGTDTQYF. V and J are TRBV28 and TRBJ2-3, with D tentatively TRBD2 (6 bases). This CDR3 is 14 amino acids long. V was clipped by 5 bases and J by 1 base, with 10 bases between them. Germline V CDR1 and CDR2: MDHEN, SYDVKM.

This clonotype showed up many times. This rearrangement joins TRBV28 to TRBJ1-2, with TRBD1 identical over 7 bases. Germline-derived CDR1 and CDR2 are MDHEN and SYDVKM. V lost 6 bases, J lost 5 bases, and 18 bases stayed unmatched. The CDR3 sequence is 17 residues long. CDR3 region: CASRLTLYRTGYYGYTF. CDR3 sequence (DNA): TGTGCCAGCAGATTAACACTCTACCGGACAGGTTATTATGGCTACACCTTC.

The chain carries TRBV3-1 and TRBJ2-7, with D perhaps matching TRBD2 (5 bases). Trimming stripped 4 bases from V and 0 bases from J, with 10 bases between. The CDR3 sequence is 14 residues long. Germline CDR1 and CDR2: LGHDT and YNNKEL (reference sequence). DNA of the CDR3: TGTGCCAGCAGCCCCGGGATTCTCTCCTACGAGCAGTACTTC. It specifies CASSPGILSYEQYF.

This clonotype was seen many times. CDR3 nucleotides: TGTGCCAGCAGCCAGCACAGGGGAAGGAATGAAAAACTGTTTTTT. It is translated as CASSQHRGRNEKLFF. The V and J genes are TRBV14 and TRBJ1-4; 7 bases line up with TRBD1. This CDR3 spans 15 amino acids. V lost 3 bases to trimming and J lost 5 bases; unmatched junction nucleotides: 6. Germline V gene lookup returns CDR1 SGHDN and CDR2 FVKESK.

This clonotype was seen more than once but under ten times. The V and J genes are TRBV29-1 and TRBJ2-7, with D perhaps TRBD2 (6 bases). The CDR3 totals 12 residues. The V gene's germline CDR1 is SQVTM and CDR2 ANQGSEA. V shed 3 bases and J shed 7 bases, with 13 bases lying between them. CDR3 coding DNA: TGCAGCGTTGATAACTCCCGGGGGGAGCAGTACTTC. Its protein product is CSVDNSRGEQYF.

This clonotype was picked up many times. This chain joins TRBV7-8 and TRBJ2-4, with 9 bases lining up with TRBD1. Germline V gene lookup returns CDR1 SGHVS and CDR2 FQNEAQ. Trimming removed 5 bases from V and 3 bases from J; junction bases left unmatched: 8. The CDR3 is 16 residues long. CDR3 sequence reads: CASSRDRDRVKNIQYF. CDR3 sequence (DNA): TGTGCCAGCAGCCGTGACCGGGACAGGGTCAAAAACATTCAGTACTTC.

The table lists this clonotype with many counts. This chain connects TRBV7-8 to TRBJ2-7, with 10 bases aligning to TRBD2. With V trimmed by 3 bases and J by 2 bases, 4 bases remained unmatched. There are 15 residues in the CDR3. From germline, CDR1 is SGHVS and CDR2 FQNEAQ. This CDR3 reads CASSFRGLAAYEQYF. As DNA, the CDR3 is TGTGCCAGCAGCTTCCGTGGACTAGCGGCCTACGAGCAGTACTTC.

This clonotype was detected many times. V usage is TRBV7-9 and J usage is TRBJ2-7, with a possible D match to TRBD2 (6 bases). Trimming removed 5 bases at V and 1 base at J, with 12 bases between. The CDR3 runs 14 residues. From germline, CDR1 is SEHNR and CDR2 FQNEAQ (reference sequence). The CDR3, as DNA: TGTGCCAGCAGCCGTCAGGGAGGATCCTACGAGCAGTACTTC. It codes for CASSRQGGSYEQYF.

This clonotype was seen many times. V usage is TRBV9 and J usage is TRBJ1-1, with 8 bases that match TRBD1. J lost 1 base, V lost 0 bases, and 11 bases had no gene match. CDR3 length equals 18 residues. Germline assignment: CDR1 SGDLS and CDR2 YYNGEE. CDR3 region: CASSVALDRGQGNTEAFF. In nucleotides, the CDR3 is TGTGCCAGCAGCGTAGCCCTCGACAGGGGCCAGGGGAACACTGAAGCTTTCTTT.